This T cell receptor (beta chain) derives from a study of shared clonotypes between healthy human individuals. This CDR3 is 14 amino acids long. Germline values: CDR1 SGHNT, CDR2 YYREEE (reference sequence). The J segment lost 1 base and the V segment lost 3 bases, leaving 3 bases of the junction unmatched. Only in-frame clones appear in the TCRdb table, and some are missing; sequencing was by immunoSEQ multiplex PCR. The sample lists about 490,000 clones; 76% were seen once. The sample taken for sequencing was PBMCs. This receptor was taken from a woman aged 40 to 50 in good health. Some clones in this sample may be carry-over from other donors' samples. The chain carries TRBV5-4 and TRBJ2-7; 8 bases fit TRBD1. Written as DNA, the CDR3 is TGTGCCAGCAGCTGGGGACAGGCGTCCTACGAGCAGTACTTC. Amino acid sequence: CASSWGQASYEQYF. The complete variable domain, with remaining parts taken from reference TRBV5-4 and TRBJ2-7, reads ETGVTQSPTHLIKTRGQQVTLRCSSQSGHNTVSWYQQALGQGPQFIFQYYREEENGRGNFPPRFSGLQFPNYSSELNVNALELDDSALYLCASSWGQASYEQYFGPGTRLTVT.